One and the same sample provided the 6 T cell receptor beta chains below, sequenced in a study of cytomegalovirus exposure and HLA in healthy donors. Primers: 60 Vbeta forward and 13 Jbeta reverse. Sequenced by immunoSEQ multiplex PCR; TCRdb stores in-frame clones only, minus some. Of about 150,000 clones listed, 55% to 70% were seen once; the top ten hold roughly 6.4%. Specimen: PBMCs. The receptor set was obtained from an older woman in good health and CMV-seropositive.

The chain recombines TRBV7-2 with TRBJ2-1; 7 positions match TRBD2. CDR1 SGHTA and CDR2 FQGNSA come from the germline V gene. Unmatched junction bases numbered 18, after V lost 3 bases and J lost 4 bases. The CDR3 length is 19 residues. The CDR3 is CASSFTGSDSGTTYNEQFF. The CDR3 nucleotides are TGTGCCAGCAGCTTTACGGGCTCGGACTCCGGGACTACATACAATGAGCAGTTCTTC.

The chain couples TRBV10-3 to TRBJ2-7; 8 nucleotides match TRBD1. The germline gives CDR1 ENHRY, CDR2 SYGVKD. Trimming at V came to 6 bases and at J to 5 bases, leaving 6 bases not matched to a gene. The CDR3 has 13 amino acids. The CDR3 here is CAIREGTGHEQYF. CDR3 bases: TGTGCCATCAGGGAGGGGACAGGCCACGAGCAGTACTTC.

The chain combines TRBV7-2 with TRBJ2-7; TRBD2 might be the D (7 bases). V lost 8 bases to trimming and J lost 0 bases, with 17 bases between them. Germline V gene data show CDR1 as SGHTA and CDR2 as FQGNSA. This CDR3 spans 15 amino acids. The CDR3 DNA reads TGTGCCAGCGGCGAGGGGGGGGGAGTCTCCTACGAGCAGTACTTC. It yields the protein CASGEGGGVSYEQYF.

The chain has TRBV29-1 and TRBJ1-2, with D possibly matching TRBD1 (5 bases). The V end lost 5 bases, the J end lost 4 bases, and 8 bases lay between the germline ends. The CDR3 is 11 residues long. Germline V gene data show CDR1 as SQVTM and CDR2 as ANQGSEA. The CDR3 spells CSVNTGYGYTF. DNA of the CDR3: TGCAGCGTTAATACAGGCTATGGCTACACCTTC.

This chain links TRBV9 with TRBJ2-7; tentatively, D is TRBD2 (6 bases). CDR1 is SGDLS, CDR2 YYNGEE, per germline. The ends were cut back, 0 bases at V and 3 bases at J, with 13 bases in the middle. The CDR3 has 15 amino acids. The CDR3 region has the DNA TGTGCCAGCAGCGTAGATGGAGGGACGCTCTACGAGCAGTACTTC. Translated, it gives CASSVDGGTLYEQYF. The variable domain in full, completed from reference TRBV9 and TRBJ2-7, reads DSGVTQTPKHLITATGQRVTLRCSPRSGDLSVYWYQQSLDQGLQFLIQYYNGEERAKGNILERFSAQQFPDLHSELNLSSLELGDSALYFCASSVDGGTLYEQYFGPGTRLTVT.

This clone was recorded a few times. The chain has TRBV30 and TRBJ2-5, with D possibly matching TRBD2 (7 bases). Between the trimmed V and J ends, which lost 3 bases and 11 bases, there was a span of 19 bases. The CDR3 length is 13 residues. Looked up from germline, CDR1 is GTSNPN and CDR2 is SVGIG (reference sequence). CDR3 in DNA: TGTGCCTGGAGACTAGGGGGGGGAACGGAGCAGTACTTC. Its protein product is CAWRLGGGTEQYF.